The 26 T cell receptor beta chains given below trace back to one sample, sequenced in a study of T cell repertoires in cytomegalovirus infection (dated by TCRdb to about 2019). Sequencer: Illumina HiSeq 1500. Using fastp trimming at Q25 and MiXCR clonotype assembly, TCRdb reanalyzed the public sequencing data and kept in-frame beta chains. A single entry per CDR3 protein holds the most common genes and DNA from its merged rows. Recorded for this sample are about 360,000 distinct CDR3 sequences; around 18% of them occurred a single time. The ten largest clones capture 8.7% of the sample. The specimen was PBMCs. These receptors were taken from a human donor in good health (CMV status not recorded). Some clones in this sample may be carry-over from other donors' samples.

This clonotype has a count of ten or more. The chain joins TRBV6-1 to TRBJ2-5; D is unclear. In germline, CDR1 is MNHNS, CDR2 SASEGT. V was cut by 2 bases and J by 2 bases, with 6 bases left in between. CDR3 length: 13 residues. CDR3 DNA: TGTGCCAGCAGTGAAACCCGACAAGAGACCCAGTACTTC. The encoded protein is CASSETRQETQYF.

This clonotype was found many times. This chain uses TRBV7-2 with TRBJ2-7; 7 bases match TRBD2. The germline V gene has CDR1 SGHTA and CDR2 FQGNSA. The junction had 12 bases not matched to a gene; V was cut back by 1 base and J by 3 bases. The length of the CDR3 is 17 residues. CDR3 DNA: TGTGCCAGCAGCTTAGGAGCGTGGGGAGGGTTAGGCTACGAGCAGTACTTC. This sequence encodes CASSLGAWGGLGYEQYF.

This clonotype was recorded at least ten times. V and J are TRBV19 and TRBJ2-1; D could derive from TRBD1 or TRBD2 (6 bases each). This CDR3 has 15 amino acids. Germline V gives CDR1 LNHDA, CDR2 SQIVND (reference sequence). Deletions cut 5 bases from V and 9 bases from J, with 20 bases between. The CDR3 nucleotides are TGTGCCAGTAGTTTCTCCCTTGGGGGGCCGAGTGAGCAGTTCTTC. It codes for CASSFSLGGPSEQFF.

The rearrangement joins TRBV7-2 to TRBJ2-1; no definite D call. CDR3 length equals 15 residues. The V gene lost 5 bases and the J gene lost 0 bases, with 11 bases spanning the gap. The V gene's germline CDR1 is SGHTA and CDR2 FQGNSA. CDR3 protein: CASSPRPSSYNEQFF. In DNA form, the CDR3 reads TGTGCCAGCAGCCCCCGGCCAAGCTCCTACAATGAGCAGTTCTTC.

This clonotype has ten or more counts. The V and J genes are TRBV7-2 and TRBJ1-5, with D hard to call. V gave up 0 bases and J gave up 9 bases, with 9 bases separating them. This CDR3 is built from 13 residues. Looked up from germline, CDR1 is SGHTA and CDR2 is FQGNSA. The CDR3 region is CASSLAGMGPQHF. The CDR3 DNA is TGTGCCAGCAGCTTAGCGGGTATGGGGCCCCAGCATTTT.

This clonotype was counted a few times. This sequence joins TRBV29-1 and TRBJ1-2; D unresolved. The CDR3 has 13 residues. Deletions cut 5 bases from V and 1 base from J, with 11 bases between. Germline loops: CDR1 SQVTM, CDR2 ANQGSEA. CDR3 nucleotide sequence: TGCAGCGTTTACATGAGGGTTAACTATGGCTACACCTTC. It encodes CSVYMRVNYGYTF.

The chain recombines TRBV27 with TRBJ2-1; D possibly uses TRBD1 or TRBD2 (6 bases each). The CDR3 has 16 amino acids. V was cut by 3 bases and J by 7 bases, with 19 bases left in between. Germline CDR1 and CDR2: MNHEY and SMNVEV (reference sequence). The CDR3 is CASSLGTSGGLNEQFF. CDR3 DNA sequence: TGTGCCAGCAGTTTGGGGACAAGTGGGGGGTTGAATGAGCAGTTCTTC.

The chain has TRBV10-3 and TRBJ1-1, with D uncertain. This CDR3 region has 15 residues. Trimming shortened V by 8 bases and J by 3 bases, and 19 bases separated the two germline ends. CDR1 and CDR2 from the germline V gene are ENHRY and SYGVKD. In DNA form, the CDR3 reads TGTGCCATCCGGAGCGTAGGGCCCACCGACACTGAAGCTTTCTTT. Translating it yields CAIRSVGPTDTEAFF.

This clonotype was detected ten times or more. This sequence joins TRBV4-1 and TRBJ2-7; D gene ambiguous. The germline V gene has CDR1 MGHRA and CDR2 YSYEKL. The CDR3 totals 15 residues. V was clipped by 0 bases and J by 3 bases, with 12 bases between them. CDR3 region: CASSQDPATGYEQYF. CDR3 coding DNA: TGCGCCAGCAGCCAAGATCCAGCCACTGGCTACGAGCAGTACTTC.

V gene TRBV11-2 combines with J gene TRBJ1-4; D is ambiguous. Germline V gene sequence: CDR1 SGHAT, CDR2 FQNNGV. The V gene lost 1 base and the J gene lost 6 bases, with 12 bases spanning the gap. The CDR3 has 15 residues. DNA of the CDR3: TGTGCCAGCAGCTTAGGTAGTCCTGGGGATGAAAAACTGTTTTTT. Translation gives CASSLGSPGDEKLFF.

This clonotype was seen repeatedly, ten times or more. The chain joins TRBV6-5 to TRBJ1-2, with D possibly being TRBD1 (5 bases). There are 12 residues in the CDR3. CDR1 MNHEY and CDR2 SVGAGI come from the germline V gene. The V end lost 6 bases, the J end lost 7 bases, and 12 bases lay between the germline ends. In DNA form, the CDR3 reads TGTGCCAGCAGCCCCGTTGGGGGTGGCTACACCTTC. Protein: CASSPVGGGYTF.

DNA of the CDR3: TGCAGTGCTAAACGCAATGAGCAGTTCTTC. This sequence encodes CSAKRNEQFF. The J gene is TRBJ2-1, the V gene TRBV20-1; no clear D gene. The germline gives CDR1 DFQATT, CDR2 SNEGSKA (reference sequence). This CDR3 has 10 amino acids. Deletions cut 4 bases from V and 6 bases from J, with 4 bases between.

This clonotype was detected many times. This rearrangement joins TRBV7-2 to TRBJ2-3, with a tentative D call TRBD2 (6 bases). Looked up from germline, CDR1 is SGHTA and CDR2 is FQGNSA. The CDR3 runs to 13 residues. V shed 2 bases and J shed 9 bases, with 12 bases lying between them. This chain's CDR3 is CASSLRGGGTQYF. The CDR3 region has the DNA TGTGCCAGCAGCTTAAGGGGAGGTGGAACGCAGTATTTT.

Notes on this clonotype: A read error may be the cause here, since a much bigger clone is one base away. The chain's CDR3 is CASGPETSYNEQFF. The CDR3 nucleotides read TGCGCCAGCGGCCCTGAGACCTCCTACAATGAGCAGTTCTTC. This chain connects TRBV4-1 to TRBJ2-1; D is undetermined. CDR3 size: 14 residues. Germline V gives CDR1 MGHRA, CDR2 YSYEKL. V was clipped by 8 bases and J by 0 bases, with 11 bases between them.

The table lists this clonotype with many counts. The rearrangement links TRBV7-2 to TRBJ2-5; 11 bases agree with TRBD2. The germline CDR1 and CDR2 sequences are SGHTA and FQGNSA. The trim removed 0 bases at V and 4 bases at J, leaving 4 bases unmatched. The CDR3 contains 16 residues. In DNA, the CDR3 is TGTGCCAGCAGCTTAGCGCATCTAGCGGGAGGAGAGACCCAGTACTTC. This translates into CASSLAHLAGGETQYF.

This clonotype was counted a few times. The chain combines TRBV19 with TRBJ2-1, with a tentative D call TRBD2 (5 bases). Germline V gene lookup returns CDR1 LNHDA and CDR2 SQIVND (reference sequence). The CDR3 is 17 residues long. The germline V and J ends were trimmed by 6 bases and 1 base, with 19 bases remaining between them. This CDR3 reads CASSYEWTLTSYNEQFF. In DNA, the CDR3 is TGTGCCAGTAGCTACGAATGGACTTTGACTTCCTACAATGAGCAGTTCTTC.

The table lists this clonotype with a few counts. The rearrangement joins TRBV12-3 or TRBV12-4 to TRBJ2-3; TRBD2 aligns across 11 bases. The CDR3 contains 14 residues. Germline trimming cut 7 bases from V and 4 bases from J; bases unmatched to any gene: 4. CDR3 in amino acids: CASTTSGGADTQYF. Here the CDR3 DNA reads TGTGCCAGCACAACTAGCGGGGGAGCAGATACGCAGTATTTT.

The chain joins TRBV28 to TRBJ1-6; unclear D gene. The V and J ends lost 5 bases and 12 bases respectively, with 14 bases between them. This CDR3 is 13 amino acids long. Looked up from germline, CDR1 is MDHEN and CDR2 is SYDVKM. The CDR3 region has the DNA TGTGCCAGCAGTACCCCCGGAGGAGGACCCCTCCACTTT. Translating gives CASSTPGGGPLHF.

This clonotype was detected many times. The rearrangement joins TRBV7-2 to TRBJ2-5, with 7 bases that match TRBD2. Germline V gene sequence: CDR1 SGHTA, CDR2 FQGNSA. V was clipped by 7 bases and J by 5 bases; unmatched bases: 7. The CDR3 loop spans 13 amino acids. The CDR3 here is CASIPRGGETQYF. The CDR3 DNA follows: TGTGCCAGCATACCGAGGGGAGGGGAGACCCAGTACTTC.

The chain carries TRBV20-1 and TRBJ2-1; 8 nucleotides line up with TRBD1. V lost 2 bases to trimming and J lost 9 bases; unmatched junction nucleotides: 12. The CDR3 covers 15 residues. Germline V gene lookup returns CDR1 DFQATT and CDR2 SNEGSKA (reference sequence). CDR3 in amino acids: CSARQTGARFGEQFF. CDR3 DNA sequence: TGCAGTGCTAGACAGACAGGGGCCCGCTTTGGTGAGCAGTTCTTC.

This clonotype was counted ten times or more. The chain carries TRBV7-2 and TRBJ2-3, with 8 bases identical to TRBD2. The CDR3 runs to 14 residues. With V trimmed by 3 bases and J by 3 bases, 2 bases remained unmatched. CDR1 is SGHTA and CDR2 is FQGNSA in the germline V gene. In DNA, the CDR3 is TGTGCCAGCAGCTTCGGGGGGGAGACAGATACGCAGTATTTT. It encodes CASSFGGETDTQYF.

The chain joins TRBV12-3 or TRBV12-4 to TRBJ2-2; D may be TRBD1 or TRBD2 (6 bases each). This CDR3 has 15 amino acids. V was pared by 3 bases and J by 4 bases, with 12 bases between. The CDR3 is CASSFLGGGTGELFF. The CDR3 DNA reads TGTGCCAGCAGTTTCTTAGGAGGGGGCACCGGGGAGCTGTTTTTT.

In its sample, this clonotype was seen many times. The chain links TRBV7-2 to TRBJ2-5; D may match TRBD1 or TRBD2 (6 bases each). Trimming took off 6 bases at V and 6 bases at J, with 17 bases between the two ends. The CDR3 covers 14 residues. Germline loops: CDR1 SGHTA, CDR2 FQGNSA. CDR3 nucleotide sequence: TGTGCCAGCAGTACTCTAGGGGGGACAAAGACCCAGTACTTC. Its protein product is CASSTLGGTKTQYF.

This clonotype was counted many times. This sequence joins TRBV6-2 or TRBV6-3 and TRBJ2-3; no reliable D call. The germline V gene has CDR1 MNHEY and CDR2 SVGEGT. CDR3 length: 14 amino acids. V lost 2 bases, J lost 6 bases, and 12 bases lay in between. Here the CDR3 DNA reads TGTGCCAGCAGTTACACCCTATTGACGGATACGCAGTATTTT. Protein sequence: CASSYTLLTDTQYF.

This clonotype has only a few counts. J is TRBJ1-5 and V is TRBV20-1, with TRBD1 as a possible D gene (5 bases). There are 14 residues in the CDR3. The V and J ends lost 4 bases and 2 bases respectively, with 12 bases between them. Germline CDR1 and CDR2: DFQATT and SNEGSKA (reference sequence). The DNA of the CDR3 is TGCAGTGCTAAATTGGGACGCCGCAATCAGCCCCAGCATTTT. Its translation: CSAKLGRRNQPQHF.

This clonotype was observed many times. The chain couples TRBV7-6 to TRBJ1-1; possibly TRBD1 for D (5 bases). Deletions cut 2 bases from V and 2 bases from J, with 18 bases between. Germline CDR1 SGHVS, CDR2 FNYEAQ. The CDR3 extends over 17 amino acids. This CDR3 is CASSLLYQAQANTEAFF. As DNA, the CDR3 is TGTGCCAGCAGCTTACTCTATCAGGCACAGGCCAACACTGAAGCTTTCTTT.